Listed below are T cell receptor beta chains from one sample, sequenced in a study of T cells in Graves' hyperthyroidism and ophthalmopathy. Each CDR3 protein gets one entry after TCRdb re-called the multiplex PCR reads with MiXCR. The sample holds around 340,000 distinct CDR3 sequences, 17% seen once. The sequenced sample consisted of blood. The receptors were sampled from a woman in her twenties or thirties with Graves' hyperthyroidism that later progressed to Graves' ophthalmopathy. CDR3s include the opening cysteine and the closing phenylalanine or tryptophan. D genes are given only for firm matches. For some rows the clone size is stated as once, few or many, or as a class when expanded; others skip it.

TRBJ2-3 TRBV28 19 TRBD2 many CASSDPGLAGDLGGDTQYF TGTGCCAGCAGTGACCCGGGACTAGCGGGAGACCTAGGAGGGGATACGCAGTATTTT
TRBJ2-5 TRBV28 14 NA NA CASRVETDQETQYF TGTGCCAGCAGGGTTGAGACAGACCAAGAGACCCAGTACTTC
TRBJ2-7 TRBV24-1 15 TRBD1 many CATSDPDRGSDEQYF TGTGCCACCAGTGATCCCGACAGGGGGTCGGACGAGCAGTACTTC
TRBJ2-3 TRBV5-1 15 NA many CASSQGLTSTDTQYF TGCGCCAGCAGCCAAGGCCTGACTAGCACAGATACGCAGTATTTT
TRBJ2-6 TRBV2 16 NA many CASSAYGNSGANVLTF TGTGCCAGCAGTGCCTACGGCAACTCTGGGGCCAACGTCCTGACTTTC
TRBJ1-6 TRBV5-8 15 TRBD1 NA CASRPPGQGYSPLHF TGTGCCAGCAGACCTCCGGGACAGGGGTATTCACCCCTCCACTTT
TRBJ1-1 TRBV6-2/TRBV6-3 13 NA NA CASSYSKNTEAFF TGTGCCAGCAGTTACTCGAAGAACACTGAAGCTTTCTTT
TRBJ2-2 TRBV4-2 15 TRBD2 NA CASSPLAENTGELFF TGTGCCAGCAGCCCCCTAGCGGAGAACACCGGGGAGCTGTTTTTT
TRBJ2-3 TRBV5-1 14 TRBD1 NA CASSSGQFTDTQYF TGCGCCAGCAGCTCGGGACAGTTCACAGATACGCAGTATTTT
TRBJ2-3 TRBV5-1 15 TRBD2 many CASSLAGGPSDTQYF TGCGCCAGCAGTCTAGCGGGGGGGCCCTCAGATACGCAGTATTTT
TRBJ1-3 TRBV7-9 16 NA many CASSLDGQYSGNTIYF TGTGCCAGCAGCTTAGATGGACAGTACTCTGGAAACACCATATATTTT
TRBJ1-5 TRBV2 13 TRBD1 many CASTGTGNQPQHF TGTGCCAGCACCGGGACAGGCAATCAGCCCCAGCATTTT
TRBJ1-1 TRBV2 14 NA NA CASSSSIFNTEAFF TGTGCCAGCAGCAGCTCAATATTTAACACTGAAGCTTTCTTT
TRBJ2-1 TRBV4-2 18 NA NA CASSQDGPGALGRNEQFF TGTGCCAGCAGCCAAGATGGTCCAGGGGCCCTGGGGAGGAATGAGCAGTTCTTC
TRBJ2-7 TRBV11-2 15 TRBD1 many CASSLVGTVSYEQYF TGTGCCAGCAGCTTAGTGGGGACAGTTTCCTACGAGCAGTACTTC
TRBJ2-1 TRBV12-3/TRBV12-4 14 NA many CASSFVNYYNEQFF TGTGCCAGCAGTTTTGTGAACTATTACAATGAGCAGTTCTTC
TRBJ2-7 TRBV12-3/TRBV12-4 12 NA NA CASKGQTREQYF TGTGCCAGTAAGGGGCAAACGCGTGAGCAGTACTTC
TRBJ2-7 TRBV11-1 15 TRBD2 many CASSLVRTSPYEQYF TGTGCCAGCAGCTTAGTTAGGACTAGCCCCTACGAGCAGTACTTC
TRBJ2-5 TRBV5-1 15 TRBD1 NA CASSSTGERSETQYF TGCGCCAGCAGCAGCACAGGGGAAAGGTCAGAGACCCAGTACTTC
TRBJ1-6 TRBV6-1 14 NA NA CASSVSDSSHSLHF TGTGCCAGCAGTGTATCGGACAGTTCCCACTCACTCCACTTT
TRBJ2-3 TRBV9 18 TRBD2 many CASSVEGLAGETTDTQYF TGTGCCAGCAGCGTAGAGGGTCTAGCGGGAGAGACCACAGATACGCAGTATTTT
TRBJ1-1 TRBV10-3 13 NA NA CAIVSQMNTEAFF TGTGCCATCGTGAGCCAAATGAACACTGAAGCTTTCTTT
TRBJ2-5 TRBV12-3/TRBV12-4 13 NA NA CASSWGQQETQYF TGTGCCAGCAGCTGGGGGCAGCAAGAGACCCAGTACTTC
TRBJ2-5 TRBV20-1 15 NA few CSAHNRLGTQETQYF TGCAGTGCCCACAACAGATTAGGGACACAAGAGACCCAGTACTTC
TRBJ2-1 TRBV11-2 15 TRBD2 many CASSFGGGPYNEQFF TGTGCCAGCAGCTTTGGGGGAGGGCCCTACAATGAGCAGTTCTTC
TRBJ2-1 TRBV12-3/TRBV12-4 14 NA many CASSSDGGPRRQFF TGTGCCAGCAGTTCCGACGGGGGGCCTCGAAGACAGTTCTTC
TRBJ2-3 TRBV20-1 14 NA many CSARRSARTDTQYF TGCAGTGCCCGCCGGAGTGCCCGAACAGATACGCAGTATTTT
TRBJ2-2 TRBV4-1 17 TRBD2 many CASSQVLAGGPTGELFF TGCGCCAGCAGCCAAGTACTAGCGGGAGGGCCCACCGGGGAGCTGTTTTTT
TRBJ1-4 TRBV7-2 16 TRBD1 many CASSARPGQGNEKLFF TGTGCCAGCAGCGCGAGACCGGGACAGGGGAATGAAAAACTGTTTTTT
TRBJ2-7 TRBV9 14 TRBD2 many CASSVGREPREQYF TGTGCCAGCAGCGTAGGGCGGGAGCCCAGGGAGCAGTACTTC
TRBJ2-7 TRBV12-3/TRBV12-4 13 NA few CASSPTDQYEQYF TGTGCCAGCAGTCCGACGGACCAATACGAGCAGTACTTC
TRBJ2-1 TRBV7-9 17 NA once CASSPTRTGTSYNEQFF TGTGCCAGCAGCCCGACCCGTACAGGGACCTCCTACAATGAGCAGTTCTTC
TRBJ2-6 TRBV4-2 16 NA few CASSQEMTAGANVLTF TGTGCCAGCAGCCAAGAGATGACAGCTGGGGCCAACGTCCTGACTTTC
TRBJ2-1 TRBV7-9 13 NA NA CASSPDVGLEQFF TGTGCCAGCAGCCCCGATGTCGGCCTCGAGCAGTTCTTC
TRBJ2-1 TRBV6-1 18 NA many CASRAQVLREIGVNEQFF TGTGCCAGCAGAGCACAAGTACTTCGGGAGATCGGGGTCAATGAGCAGTTCTTC
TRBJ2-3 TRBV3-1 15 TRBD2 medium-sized CASSLTSGPTDTQYF TGTGCCAGCAGCCTGACTAGCGGGCCCACAGATACGCAGTATTTT
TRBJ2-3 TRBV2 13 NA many CASFAGRTDTQYF TGTGCCAGCTTCGCAGGGCGCACAGATACGCAGTATTTT
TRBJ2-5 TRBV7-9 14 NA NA CASSLVRGPSTQYF TGTGCCAGCAGCTTAGTCCGCGGGCCGAGTACCCAGTACTTC